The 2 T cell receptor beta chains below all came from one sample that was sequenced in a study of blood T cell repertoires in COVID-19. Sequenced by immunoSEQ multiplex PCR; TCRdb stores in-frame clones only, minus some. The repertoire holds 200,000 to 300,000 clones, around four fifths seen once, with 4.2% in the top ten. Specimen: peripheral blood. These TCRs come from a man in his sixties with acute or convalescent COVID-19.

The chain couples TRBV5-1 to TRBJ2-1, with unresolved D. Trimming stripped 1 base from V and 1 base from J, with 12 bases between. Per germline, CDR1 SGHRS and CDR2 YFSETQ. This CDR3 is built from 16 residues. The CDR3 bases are TGCGCCAGCAGCTTGTTAGGCACAGCATCCTACAATGAGCAGTTCTTC. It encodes CASSLLGTASYNEQFF.

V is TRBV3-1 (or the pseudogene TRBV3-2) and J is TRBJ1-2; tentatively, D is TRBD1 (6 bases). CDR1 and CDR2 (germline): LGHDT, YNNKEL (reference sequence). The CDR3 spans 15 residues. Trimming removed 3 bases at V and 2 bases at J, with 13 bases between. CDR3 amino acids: CASSQEDRSNYGYTF. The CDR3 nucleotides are TGTGCCAGCAGCCAGGAAGACAGGTCGAACTATGGCTACACCTTC.